Listed below are T cell receptor beta chains from one sample, sequenced in a study of beta chain features in type 1 diabetes. Libraries were prepared by immunoSEQ multiplex PCR; TCRdb keeps only in-frame clonotypes and omits some of them. Of around 450,000 clones listed, about an eighth were seen once; the top ten hold approximately 0.05%. Specimen: naive CD4+ T cells from blood. These receptors all come from a woman aged 18-30 years in good health. The CDR3 runs from the conserved cysteine through the conserved F or W. The D gene is left open where the match is weak. Not all rows give a size; the values are once, few, many and, for expanded clones, a class.

CASSLGYERNQPQHF,TGTGCCAGCAGCTTAGGATATGAGCGTAATCAGCCCCAGCATTTT,TRBV7-2,.,TRBJ1-5,.
CASSQIGTVNEKLFF,TGTGCCAGCAGCCAGATCGGGACGGTTAATGAAAAACTGTTTTTT,TRBV14,few,TRBJ1-4,.
CASSLGLSTDTQYF,TGTGCCAGCAGCTTAGGGCTGTCAACAGATACGCAGTATTTT,TRBV11-3,.,TRBJ2-3,.
CASSLVHQETQYF,TGTGCCAGCAGCTTAGTCCACCAAGAGACCCAGTACTTC,TRBV7-3,.,TRBJ2-5,.
CASSQQGMNTEAFF,TGTGCCAGCTCCCAACAGGGGATGAACACTGAAGCTTTCTTT,TRBV18,.,TRBJ1-1,TRBD1
CASSWREGDYEQYF,TGTGCCAGCAGTTGGCGGGAGGGCGACTACGAGCAGTACTTC,TRBV27,.,TRBJ2-7,TRBD2
CASSQESAVSSYNEQFF,TGTGCCAGCAGCCAAGAATCTGCCGTAAGCTCCTACAATGAGCAGTTCTTC,TRBV4-2,few,TRBJ2-1,.
CASSETDTQYF,TGTGCCAGCAGTGAAACAGATACGCAGTATTTT,TRBV25-1,few,TRBJ2-3,.
CASSTLYGYTF,TGTGCCAGTAGTACCCTCTATGGCTACACCTTC,TRBV19,.,TRBJ1-2,.
CASSTRQGAPNTEAFF,TGCGCCAGCAGCACCAGACAGGGGGCCCCGAACACTGAAGCTTTCTTT,TRBV4-1,.,TRBJ1-1,TRBD1
CASSVLVKNSPLHF,TGTGCCAGCAGCGTACTGGTGAAAAATTCACCCCTCCACTTT,TRBV9,.,TRBJ1-6,.
CAGGRVYNEQFF,TGTGCTGGCGGGAGAGTCTACAATGAGCAGTTCTTC,TRBV19,few,TRBJ2-1,TRBD2
CASRQQGRTDTQYF,TGTGCCAGCAGGCAACAGGGGCGCACAGATACGCAGTATTTT,TRBV6-6,few,TRBJ2-3,TRBD1
CATSRGQGTEAFF,TGTGCCACCAGCAGAGGACAGGGGACTGAAGCTTTCTTT,TRBV15,.,TRBJ1-1,TRBD1
CASSKGLAGVFNEQFF,TGTGCCAGCAGCAAGGGACTAGCGGGGGTCTTCAATGAGCAGTTCTTC,TRBV13,few,TRBJ2-1,TRBD2
CASSLDRNYGYTF,TGCGCCAGCAGCTTGGACAGGAACTATGGCTACACCTTC,TRBV5-1,.,TRBJ1-2,.
CASSYSFRSGQETQYF,TGTGCCAGCAGTTACTCCTTTAGAAGCGGGCAAGAGACCCAGTACTTC,TRBV6-5,few,TRBJ2-5,.
CASSTRTSSTDTQYF,TGTGCCAGCAGTACTCGGACGTCAAGCACAGATACGCAGTATTTT,TRBV6-5,.,TRBJ2-3,.
CASSWREVYNEQFF,TGCGCCAGCAGCTGGAGGGAGGTTTACAATGAGCAGTTCTTC,TRBV5-1,.,TRBJ2-1,.
CASSLGPSGGQETQYF,TGTGCCAGCAGCCTAGGGCCTAGCGGGGGGCAAGAGACCCAGTACTTC,TRBV13,few,TRBJ2-5,TRBD2
CASSRNAGVTGELFF,TGTGCCAGCAGTCGCAACGCCGGGGTCACCGGGGAGCTGTTTTTT,TRBV2,few,TRBJ2-2,.
CASSVQELHTDTQYF,TGTGCCAGCAGCGTACAAGAGCTACACACAGATACGCAGTATTTT,TRBV9,few,TRBJ2-3,.
CASLRDTGELFF,TGTGCCAGCCTCAGGGACACCGGGGAGCTGTTTTTT,TRBV28,.,TRBJ2-2,.
CASSEYNEQFF,TGTGCCAGCAGTGAGTACAATGAGCAGTTCTTC,TRBV2,.,TRBJ2-1,.
CASSLGQTADTQYF,TGCGCCAGCAGCTTGGGACAGACGGCAGATACGCAGTATTTT,TRBV5-1,few,TRBJ2-3,.
CAWIPSIANYGYTF,TGTGCCTGGATACCGAGTATAGCTAACTATGGCTACACCTTC,TRBV30,.,TRBJ1-2,.
CASSQDLGGGAKQYF,TGCGCCAGCAGCCAAGATCTAGGCGGGGGGGCTAAGCAGTATTTT,TRBV4-3,.,TRBJ2-3,TRBD2
CASSLGQGNYGYTF,TGTGCCAGCAGCTTAGGTCAGGGGAACTATGGCTACACCTTC,TRBV7-9,few,TRBJ1-2,.
CASSLRGGTNEKLFF,TGTGCCAGCAGCCTCCGAGGGGGGACTAATGAAAAACTGTTTTTT,TRBV9,.,TRBJ1-4,.
CASIRGDFSGANVLTF,TGTGCCAGCATAAGAGGAGATTTCTCTGGGGCCAACGTCCTGACTTTC,TRBV28,.,TRBJ2-6,.
CASSLDFGSPLHF,TGTGCCAGCAGCTTGGACTTTGGTTCACCCCTCCACTTT,TRBV5-4,few,TRBJ1-6,.
CATSTQGHNEQFF,TGTGCCACCAGCACACAGGGGCACAATGAGCAGTTCTTC,TRBV15,few,TRBJ2-1,TRBD1
CASSVGGTEAFF,TGTGCCAGCAGCGTGGGGGGCACTGAAGCTTTCTTT,TRBV9,.,TRBJ1-1,.
CASRDGAYGYTF,TGTGCCAGCCGGGACGGAGCCTATGGCTACACCTTC,TRBV9,few,TRBJ1-2,.
CASSHEEGGDEQFF,TGTGCCAGCAGTCATGAAGAGGGGGGCGATGAGCAGTTCTTC,TRBV6-4,.,TRBJ2-1,.
CASSRLAGAYEQYF,TGTGCCAGCAGCCGACTAGCGGGAGCCTACGAGCAGTACTTC,TRBV6-5,.,TRBJ2-7,TRBD2
CAQQGRRNYGYTF,TGTGCACAACAGGGGCGACGAAACTATGGCTACACCTTC,TRBV30,many,TRBJ1-2,TRBD1
CASSPRTGGGTGELFF,TGTGCCAGCAGTCCTCGGACAGGGGGTGGCACCGGGGAGCTGTTTTTT,TRBV28,.,TRBJ2-2,TRBD1
CAGFLNTEAFF,TGTGCCGGGTTCTTGAACACTGAAGCTTTCTTT,TRBV6-5,.,TRBJ1-1,.
CASSRADLSEAFF,TGCGCCAGCAGCCGTGCCGATCTTTCTGAAGCTTTCTTT,TRBV4-1,.,TRBJ1-1,.
CASSITSGNTEAFF,TGCGCCAGCAGCATTACAAGTGGGAACACTGAAGCTTTCTTT,TRBV5-1,.,TRBJ1-1,.
CSVGGSTNEKLFF,TGCAGCGTAGGGGGCTCTACTAATGAAAAACTGTTTTTT,TRBV29-1,.,TRBJ1-4,TRBD1
CASSSGTSSYNEQFF,TGTGCCAGCAGCTCCGGGACTAGTTCCTACAATGAGCAGTTCTTC,TRBV7-9,few,TRBJ2-1,TRBD2
CASSRPRRQTNEKLFF,TGCGCCAGCAGCCGCCCTCGGAGACAAACTAATGAAAAACTGTTTTTT,TRBV4-1,.,TRBJ1-4,.
CASSTPRGRTEAFF,TGTGCCAGCAGCACCCCCAGGGGACGAACTGAAGCTTTCTTT,TRBV13,.,TRBJ1-1,.
CASSVAARSGANVLTF,TGTGCCAGCAGCGTAGCCGCGAGGTCTGGGGCCAACGTCCTGACTTTC,TRBV9,few,TRBJ2-6,.
CASSLAKLAKSTDTQYF,TGTGCCAGCAGCTTAGCGAAGCTAGCGAAAAGCACAGATACGCAGTATTTT,TRBV7-2,few,TRBJ2-3,.
CASSSRHVRGGETQYF,TGTGCCAGCAGTTCCCGACATGTCCGGGGTGGGGAGACCCAGTACTTC,TRBV27,.,TRBJ2-5,.
CASSQNRGETQYF,TGTGCCAGCAGCCAAAACAGGGGAGAGACCCAGTACTTC,TRBV16,few,TRBJ2-5,TRBD1
CASSLVRLAGGGPYEQYF,TGTGCCAGCAGCTTGGTGCGGCTAGCGGGGGGCGGCCCCTACGAGCAGTACTTC,TRBV5-4,.,TRBJ2-7,TRBD2
CASSRAGAQETQYF,TGTGCCAGCAGCCGAGCGGGGGCCCAAGAGACCCAGTACTTC,TRBV7-9,.,TRBJ2-5,TRBD2
CASSPIRDDPTGGSGYTF,TGTGCCAGCAGCCCCATTCGGGACGACCCGACAGGGGGTAGTGGCTACACCTTC,TRBV11-2,.,TRBJ1-2,TRBD1
CASSPGVRETQYF,TGTGCCAGCTCACCAGGGGTCCGGGAGACCCAGTACTTC,TRBV18,.,TRBJ2-5,.